This T cell receptor (beta chain) appears in the sequencing data of a study of blood T cell repertoires in COVID-19. Study-wide context: Samples representing acute and convalescent COVID-19 were sourced from the United States, Italy and Spain. In each case, the material was cDNA or gDNA derived from T cells, B-cell-depleted T cells, or PBMCs.

The assay was immunoSEQ multiplex PCR, and TCRdb's table has in-frame clones only and misses some. The sample consists of approximately 84,000 clones, 83% of them appearing once. The sequenced sample was peripheral blood. The receptor comes from a woman older than 75 with acute or convalescent COVID-19.

The CDR3 nucleotides read TGCGCCAGCAGCTCTCACCACGACAGGGGGCCCTACAATGAGCAGTTCTTC. Translated: CASSSHHDRGPYNEQFF. This chain uses TRBV5-1 with TRBJ2-1; 10 bases match TRBD1. Germline lookup yields CDR1 SGHRS and CDR2 YFSETQ. The CDR3 length is 17 residues. Trimming at V came to 3 bases and at J to 2 bases, leaving 8 bases not matched to a gene.